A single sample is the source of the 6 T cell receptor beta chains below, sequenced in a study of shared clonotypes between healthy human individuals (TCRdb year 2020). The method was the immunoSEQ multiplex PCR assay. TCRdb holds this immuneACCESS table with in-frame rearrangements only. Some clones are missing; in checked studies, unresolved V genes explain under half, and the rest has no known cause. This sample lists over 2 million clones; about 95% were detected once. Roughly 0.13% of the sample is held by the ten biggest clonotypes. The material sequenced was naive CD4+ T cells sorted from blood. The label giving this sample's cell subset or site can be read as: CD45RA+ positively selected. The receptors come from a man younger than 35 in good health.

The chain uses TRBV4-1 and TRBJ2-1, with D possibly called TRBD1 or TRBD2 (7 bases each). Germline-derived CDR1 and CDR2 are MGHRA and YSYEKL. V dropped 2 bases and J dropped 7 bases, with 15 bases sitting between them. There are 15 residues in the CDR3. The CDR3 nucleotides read TGCGCCAGCAGCCAACCGGGCAGGGGGGGAAATGAGCAGTTCTTC. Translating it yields CASSQPGRGGNEQFF.

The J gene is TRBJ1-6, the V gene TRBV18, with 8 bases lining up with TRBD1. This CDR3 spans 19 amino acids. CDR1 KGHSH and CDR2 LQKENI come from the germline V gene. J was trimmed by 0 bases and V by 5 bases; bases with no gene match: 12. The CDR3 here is CASSARDRGRSSYNSPLHF. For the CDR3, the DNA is TGTGCCAGCTCAGCGAGAGACAGGGGACGTAGCTCCTATAATTCACCCCTCCACTTT.

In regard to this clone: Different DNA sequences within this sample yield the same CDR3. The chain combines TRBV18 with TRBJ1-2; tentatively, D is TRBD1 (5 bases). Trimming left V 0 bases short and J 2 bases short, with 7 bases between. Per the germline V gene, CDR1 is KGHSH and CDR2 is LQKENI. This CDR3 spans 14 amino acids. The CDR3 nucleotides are TGTGCCAGCTCACCACCCGGGGGAAACTATGGCTACACCTTC. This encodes CASSPPGGNYGYTF.

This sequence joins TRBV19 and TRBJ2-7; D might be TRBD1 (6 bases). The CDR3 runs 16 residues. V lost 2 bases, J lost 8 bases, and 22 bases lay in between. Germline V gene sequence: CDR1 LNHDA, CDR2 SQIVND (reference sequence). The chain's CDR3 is CASSITGKGGESKQYF. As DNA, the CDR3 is TGTGCCAGTAGTATAACAGGGAAGGGCGGCGAGTCGAAGCAGTACTTC.

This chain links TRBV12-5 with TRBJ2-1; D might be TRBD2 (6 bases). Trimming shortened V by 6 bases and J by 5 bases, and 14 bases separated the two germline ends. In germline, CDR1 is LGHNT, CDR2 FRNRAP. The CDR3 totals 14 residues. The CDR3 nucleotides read TGTGCTAGTGGCGCGGGGCTCCTCAACAATGAGCAGTTCTTC. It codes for CASGAGLLNNEQFF.

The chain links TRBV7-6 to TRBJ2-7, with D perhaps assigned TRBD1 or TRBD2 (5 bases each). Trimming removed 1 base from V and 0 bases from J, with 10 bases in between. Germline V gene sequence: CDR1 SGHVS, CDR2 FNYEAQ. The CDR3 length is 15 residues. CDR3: CASSLVAGSSYEQYF. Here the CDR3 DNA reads TGTGCCAGCAGCTTAGTGGCAGGGAGCTCCTACGAGCAGTACTTC.